The clone carrying this T cell receptor beta chain was seen a handful of times. Its antigen is not identified. The data derive from a study of T cell repertoires in cytomegalovirus infection. The overall study: Peptides in the study included HLA-C-restricted and HLA-B-restricted CMV epitopes. Public signatures in TCR beta pointed to CMV infection and matching HLA type. Study-wide points: People with CMV and the relevant HLA were identified by cumulative public TCR beta family frequency. What dominated the ex vivo response were HLA-C-restricted CMV-specific TCR beta clonotypes.

MiXCR, run by TCRdb on the reads, gives a single entry per CDR3 protein. The sample holds approximately 730,000 distinct CDR3 sequences, approximately 33% seen once. V was clipped by 4 bases and J by 2 bases, with 6 bases between them. The length of the CDR3 is 12 residues. Germline CDR1 is SGHNT and CDR2 is YYREEE (reference sequence). This clonotype was sampled from a human donor in good health (CMV status not recorded). Some clones in this sample may be carry-over from other donors' samples. The sequenced sample was cultured PBMCs, obtained from culture after CMV antigen stimulation. The chain links TRBV5-4 to TRBJ2-5, with D unresolved. For the CDR3, the DNA is TGTGCCAGCAGCGTGGAGCAAGAGACCCAGTACTTC. Its protein is CASSVEQETQYF. Full variable domain (rest looked up from reference TRBV5-4 and TRBJ2-5): ETGVTQSPTHLIKTRGQQVTLRCSSQSGHNTVSWYQQALGQGPQFIFQYYREEENGRGNFPPRFSGLQFPNYSSELNVNALELDDSALYLCASSVEQETQYFGPGTRLLVL.